Sequencing of this T cell receptor beta chain was carried out in a study of identical twins. TCRdb reanalysed the 5' RACE reads using MiXCR and keeps one entry per CDR3 protein. This table holds around 1.7 million distinct CDR3 sequences, around a third found once. With 9 bases clipped from V and 2 bases from J, the junction kept 2 bases outside the gene matches. Germline CDR1 ENHRY, CDR2 SYGVKD. This CDR3 comprises 14 residues. This TCR was sampled from a newborn girl in good health. The chain couples TRBV10-3 to TRBJ2-5, with TRBD2 matching over 14 bases. Material: cord blood. CDR3 protein: CAIRLAGGQETQYF. The CDR3 bases are TGTGCCATTAGACTAGCGGGAGGGCAAGAGACCCAGTACTTC.